This is a list of T cell receptor beta chains from one sample in a study of cytomegalovirus exposure and HLA in healthy donors. The repertoire was sequenced with immunoSEQ multiplex PCR; TCRdb's copy has only in-frame clones and lacks some. This table has about 160,000 clones, 77% appearing once. The sample taken for sequencing was PBMCs. These receptors were obtained from a man aged 25-40 years in good health and CMV-seropositive. CDR3s include the opening cysteine and the closing phenylalanine or tryptophan. The D gene is left open where the match is weak. Size tells how often a clone was seen (once, few, many) or the class of an expanded clone, and some rows leave it out.

V gene	J gene	clone size	D gene	CDR3 DNA	CDR3 protein
TRBV7-9	TRBJ1-2	once	TRBD1	TGTGCCAGCAGTCTCCGGGGCAGGGGGGACTATGGCTACACCTTC	CASSLRGRGDYGYTF
TRBV5-1	TRBJ2-3	NA	NA	TGCGCCTCGACCGGGACACCGGCCCGCACAGATACGCAGTATTTT	CASTGTPARTDTQYF
TRBV5-1	TRBJ2-7	NA	TRBD1	TGCGCCAGCCGAACCGGGACAGGTACCTACGAGCAGTACTTC	CASRTGTGTYEQYF
TRBV27	TRBJ1-1	NA	TRBD1	TGTGCCAGCAGTACTGGGACAGGACCTACTGAAGCTTTCTTT	CASSTGTGPTEAFF
TRBV6-6	TRBJ2-4	few	NA	TGTGCCAGCAGACATCCGGGACTTGACAACATTCAGTACTTC	CASRHPGLDNIQYF
TRBV5-1	TRBJ1-6	NA	NA	TGCGCCAGCAGCTTGGTGGGGGCAGGGTGGAATAATTCACCCCTCCACTTT	CASSLVGAGWNNSPLHF
TRBV19	TRBJ1-6	NA	TRBD1	TGTGCCAGTAGGGGATCCGGGACAGGGAATTCACCCCTCCACTTT	CASRGSGTGNSPLHF
TRBV5-6	TRBJ2-7	NA	NA	TGTGCCAGCAGCTTGGTTAGTGACGCCGGGGGGCAGTACTTC	CASSLVSDAGGQYF
TRBV28	TRBJ1-2	NA	NA	TGTGCCAGCAGCCTGGACTTTAACTATGGCTACACCTTC	CASSLDFNYGYTF
TRBV9	TRBJ2-7	NA	TRBD1	TGTGCCAGCAGCGTAATCGGACAGGGGGACGAGCAGTACTTC	CASSVIGQGDEQYF
TRBV27	TRBJ2-7	few	NA	TGTGCCAGCAGTTTTGGGATGGGAGGCCACGAGCAGTACTTC	CASSFGMGGHEQYF
TRBV4-1	TRBJ2-1	NA	TRBD2	TGCGCCAGCAGCCACTCTCCTACGGAGGGCGGGGGAAATGAGCAGTTCTTC	CASSHSPTEGGGNEQFF
TRBV2	TRBJ1-4	few	NA	TGTGCCAGCAGCCTTGGACAGCAAAAACTGTTTTTT	CASSLGQQKLFF
TRBV10-1	TRBJ2-7	NA	TRBD2	TGCGCCAGCAGTGGATTAGCGGGGACCTACGAGCAGTACTTC	CASSGLAGTYEQYF
TRBV30	TRBJ2-7	NA	NA	TGTGCCTGGAAGGGGCAGGGAAGGGCCGAGCAGTACTTC	CAWKGQGRAEQYF
TRBV27	TRBJ1-5	NA	NA	TGTGCCAGCAAGGTCGGCAGGGGCCACAATCAGCCCCAGCATTTT	CASKVGRGHNQPQHF
TRBV9	TRBJ2-3	few	TRBD1	TGTGCCAGCAGCCCTAGGACAGGGGACCAAGGTACGCAGTATTTT	CASSPRTGDQGTQYF
TRBV5-4	TRBJ1-1	NA	NA	TGTGCCAGCAGTTTTCCAGGGGCCTCGGGCACTGAAGCTTTCTTT	CASSFPGASGTEAFF
TRBV6-1	TRBJ1-2	few	NA	TGTGCCAGCAATTGGGGGCCGTGGTATGGCTACACCTTC	CASNWGPWYGYTF
TRBV11-2	TRBJ2-5	NA	TRBD2	TGTGCCAGCAGCCGGACTAGCGGGGCAAGAGAGACCCAGTACTTC	CASSRTSGARETQYF
TRBV19	TRBJ1-5	NA	NA	TGTGCCAGTAGTGGAGGGCTAAATCAGCCCCAGCATTTT	CASSGGLNQPQHF
TRBV19	TRBJ2-5	NA	TRBD2	TGTGCCAGTAGCCCGCCGGGGGGTTGGGAGACCCAGTACTTC	CASSPPGGWETQYF
TRBV11-3	TRBJ2-7	many	NA	TGTGCCAGCAGCCCCTCGACAGAAACTTTTATCTCCTACGAGCAGTACTTC	CASSPSTETFISYEQYF
TRBV11-2	TRBJ2-3	NA	NA	TGTGCCAGCAGCCCCTGGGGGGACCCTAGCACAGATACGCAGTATTTT	CASSPWGDPSTDTQYF
TRBV29-1	TRBJ2-3	once	TRBD2	TGCAGCGTTGAAGGGACGGGACTAGAGACCTTGTTT	CSVEGTGLETLF
TRBV10-3	TRBJ2-7	NA	TRBD2	TGTGCCATCAGAGAGGGACTAGCGGGGTCCTACGAGCAGTACTTC	CAIREGLAGSYEQYF
TRBV29-1	TRBJ2-5	once	TRBD1	TGCAGCGTCGTACAGGGGGCCCATCAAGAGACCCAGTACTTC	CSVVQGAHQETQYF
TRBV9	TRBJ2-5	NA	TRBD2	TGTGCCAGCAGCGTACGGGGGGGGCCGGAAGAGACCCAGTACTTC	CASSVRGGPEETQYF
TRBV7-6	TRBJ2-1	NA	TRBD2	TGTGCCAGCAGCTTAGCTTTGGGGCTAGCGGGGGGCGATGAGCAGTTCTTC	CASSLALGLAGGDEQFF
TRBV6-5	TRBJ2-3	NA	TRBD2	TGTGCCAGCAGTTCCCGGGGAGCGGGGGGGAAAGATACGCAGTATTTT	CASSSRGAGGKDTQYF
TRBV7-3	TRBJ1-5	NA	NA	TGTGCCAGCAGCCCCAAAGGGGACGACAGGATAGAGCAGCCCCAGCATTTT	CASSPKGDDRIEQPQHF
TRBV6-1	TRBJ2-7	once	NA	TGTGCCAGCAGTGAACAGCAGGGGCGGTTCTACGAGCAGTACTTC	CASSEQQGRFYEQYF
TRBV23-1	TRBJ1-5	NA	TRBD1	TGCGCCAGCAGTCGCTGGGACAGGGGGGTTCAGCCCCAGCATTTT	CASSRWDRGVQPQHF
TRBV25-1	TRBJ2-7	NA	TRBD2	TGTGCCAGCAGTGGGACTAGCGGACCCTACGAGCAGTACTTC	CASSGTSGPYEQYF
TRBV13	TRBJ2-7	NA	TRBD1	TGTGCCAGCAGGAACCGGGACAGGGGTTTTTACGAGCAGTACTTC	CASRNRDRGFYEQYF
TRBV7-9	TRBJ2-1	few	TRBD1	TGTGCCAGCTTTAGGGGGCCATACAATGAGCAGTTCTTC	CASFRGPYNEQFF
TRBV7-7	TRBJ2-3	NA	TRBD2	TGTGCCAGCAGCTTGCGAGCGGGGGGGCTTGTGGATACGCAGTATTTT	CASSLRAGGLVDTQYF
TRBV11-2	TRBJ1-6	NA	TRBD1	TGTGCCAGCAGCTTAGCCGGGACAGCTAATTCACCCCTCCACTTT	CASSLAGTANSPLHF
TRBV19	TRBJ1-1	NA	NA	TGTGCCAGTAGTATAGGCGTAACCAACACTGAAGCTTTCTTT	CASSIGVTNTEAFF
TRBV4-3	TRBJ2-6	NA	NA	TGCGCCAGCAGCCGCCCAGGGCCTACTGGGGCCAACGTCCTGACTTTC	CASSRPGPTGANVLTF
TRBV5-5	TRBJ2-7	NA	TRBD1	TGTGCCAGCAGCACGACAGGGGCTCGCCACGAGCAGTACTTC	CASSTTGARHEQYF
TRBV19	TRBJ2-7	NA	NA	TGTGCCAGTAGTATGGGGGGCTACGAGCAGTACTTC	CASSMGGYEQYF
TRBV10-3	TRBJ1-5	once	NA	TGTGCCAGGGGAGGGGATCAGCCCCAGCATTTT	CARGGDQPQHF
TRBV18	TRBJ2-7	NA	TRBD1	TGTGCCAGCTCACCAGGAGTCGGGACAGGGAAACACGAGCAGTACTTC	CASSPGVGTGKHEQYF
TRBV5-1	TRBJ2-1	NA	NA	TGCGCCAGCAGCCCGGACACCCGGAACAATGAGCAGTTCTTC	CASSPDTRNNEQFF
TRBV4-3	TRBJ1-5	NA	NA	TGCGCCAGCAGCCAAGAATGGGACACGAATCAGCCCCAGCATTTT	CASSQEWDTNQPQHF
TRBV6-5	TRBJ2-5	NA	NA	TGTGCCAGCAGGAACCTCGGGGAGACCCAGTACTTC	CASRNLGETQYF
TRBV11-2	TRBJ2-7	NA	TRBD2	TGTGCCAGCAGCTTAGAAGCCGGGGGAGGGTACGAGCAGTACTTC	CASSLEAGGGYEQYF
TRBV2	TRBJ1-3	NA	NA	TGTGCCAGCAGGAAGAGGACAGCCACCTCTGGAAACACCATATATTTT	CASRKRTATSGNTIYF
TRBV7-3	TRBJ2-5	NA	NA	TGTGCCAGCAGCCCCAGGGGGGTGGAGACCCAGTACTTC	CASSPRGVETQYF
TRBV5-4	TRBJ2-1	NA	TRBD2	TGTGCCAGCAGCTTACTAGCGGATTTGAGGAATGAGCAGTTCTTC	CASSLLADLRNEQFF
TRBV13	TRBJ1-1	NA	NA	TGTGCCAGCAGCTTGACCAGGGAAACTGAAGCTTTCTTT	CASSLTRETEAFF
TRBV25-1	TRBJ2-3	many	TRBD2	TGTGCCAGCAGTGAGAGTTACGGGGGGGCGGCAGATACGCAGTATTTT	CASSESYGGAADTQYF
TRBV21-1	TRBJ2-6	NA	NA	TGTGCCAGCAGCAAAGATGGGGACACAAGCTCTGGGGCCAACGTCCTGACTTTC	CASSKDGDTSSGANVLTF
TRBV9	TRBJ2-1	NA	TRBD1	TGTGCCAGCAGCGAGGGACAGGGGGCATCCTACAATGAGCAGTTCTTC	CASSEGQGASYNEQFF
TRBV28	TRBJ2-7	NA	NA	TGTGCCAGCAGTACCCGGGATTCCTACGAGCAGTACTTC	CASSTRDSYEQYF
TRBV4-1	TRBJ2-5	few	NA	TGCGCCAGCAGCCAAACGGGGGGCGGGGAGACCCAGTACTTC	CASSQTGGGETQYF